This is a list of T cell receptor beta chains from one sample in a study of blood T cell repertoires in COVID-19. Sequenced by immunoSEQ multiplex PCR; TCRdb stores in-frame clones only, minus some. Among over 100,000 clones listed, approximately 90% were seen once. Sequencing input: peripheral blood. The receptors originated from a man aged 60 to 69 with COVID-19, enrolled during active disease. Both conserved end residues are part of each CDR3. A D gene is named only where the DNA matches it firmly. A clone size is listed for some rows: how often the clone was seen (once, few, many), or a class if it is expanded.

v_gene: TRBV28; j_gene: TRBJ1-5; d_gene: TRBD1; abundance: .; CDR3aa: CASIGDRGGNQPQHF; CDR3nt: TGTGCCAGCATTGGCGACAGGGGAGGAAATCAGCCCCAGCATTTT
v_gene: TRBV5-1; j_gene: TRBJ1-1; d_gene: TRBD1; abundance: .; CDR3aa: CASSVDRVADTEAFF; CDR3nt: TGCGCCAGCAGCGTCGACAGGGTAGCGGACACTGAAGCTTTCTTT
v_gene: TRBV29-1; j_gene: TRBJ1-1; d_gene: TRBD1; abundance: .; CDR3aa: CSVDRGQAEAFF; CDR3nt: TGCAGCGTAGACAGGGGGCAGGCTGAAGCTTTCTTT
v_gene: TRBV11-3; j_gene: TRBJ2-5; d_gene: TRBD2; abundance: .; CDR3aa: CASSLVLAGAQETQYF; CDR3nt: TGTGCCAGCAGCTTAGTGCTAGCGGGAGCCCAAGAGACCCAGTACTTC
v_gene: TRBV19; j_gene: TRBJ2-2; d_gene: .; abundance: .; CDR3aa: CASSIWVQSGELFF; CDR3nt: TGTGCCAGTAGTATATGGGTACAGAGCGGGGAGCTGTTTTTT
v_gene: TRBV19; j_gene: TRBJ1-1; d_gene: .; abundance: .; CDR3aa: CASSARGKNTEAFF; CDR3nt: TGTGCCAGTAGTGCGAGGGGGAAGAACACTGAAGCTTTCTTT
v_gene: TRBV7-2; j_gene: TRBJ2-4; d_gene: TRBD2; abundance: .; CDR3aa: CASSLVRLAGSGDIQYF; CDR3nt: TGTGCCAGCAGCTTAGTTCGGCTAGCGGGCTCGGGGGACATTCAGTACTTC
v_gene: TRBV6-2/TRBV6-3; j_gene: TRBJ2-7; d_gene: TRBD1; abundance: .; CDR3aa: CASSLAFKGQGVNEQYF; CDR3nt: TGTGCCAGCAGTCTCGCCTTCAAGGGACAGGGTGTCAACGAGCAGTACTTC
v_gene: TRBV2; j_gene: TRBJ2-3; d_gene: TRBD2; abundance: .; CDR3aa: CASSEFSGGANTQYF; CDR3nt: TGTGCCAGCAGTGAATTTAGCGGGGGGGCGAATACGCAGTATTTT
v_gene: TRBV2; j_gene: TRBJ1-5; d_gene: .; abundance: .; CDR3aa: CASSGGRGRNQPQHF; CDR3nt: TGTGCCAGCAGTGGTGGCAGGGGACGCAATCAGCCCCAGCATTTT
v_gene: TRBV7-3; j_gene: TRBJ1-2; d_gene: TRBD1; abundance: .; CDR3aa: CASGDRGGVYYGYTF; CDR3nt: TGTGCCAGCGGGGACAGGGGGGGTGTGTACTATGGCTACACCTTC
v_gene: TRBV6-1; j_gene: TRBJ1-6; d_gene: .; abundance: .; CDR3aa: CASSERQRNSPLHF; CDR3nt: TGTGCCAGCAGTGAGCGACAGAGAAATTCACCCCTCCACTTT
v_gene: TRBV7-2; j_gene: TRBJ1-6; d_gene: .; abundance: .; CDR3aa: CASSLEQGFYNSPLHF; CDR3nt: TGTGCCAGCAGCTTAGAACAGGGCTTCTATAATTCACCCCTCCACTTT
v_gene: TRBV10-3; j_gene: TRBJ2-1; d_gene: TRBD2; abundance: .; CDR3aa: CAISEFVTGGSGEQFF; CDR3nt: TGTGCCATCAGTGAGTTTGTGACGGGAGGTTCAGGTGAGCAGTTCTTC
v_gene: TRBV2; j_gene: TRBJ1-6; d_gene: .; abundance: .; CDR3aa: CASSAETVNSPLHF; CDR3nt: TGTGCCAGCAGTGCTGAGACAGTAAATTCACCCCTCCACTTT
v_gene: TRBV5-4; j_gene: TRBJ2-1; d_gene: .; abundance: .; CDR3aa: CASSSLYEQFF; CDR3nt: TGTGCCAGCAGCTCCCTGTATGAGCAGTTCTTC
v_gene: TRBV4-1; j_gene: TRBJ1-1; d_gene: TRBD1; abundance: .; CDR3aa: CASSQTGAVNTEAFF; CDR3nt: TGCGCCAGCAGCCAGACAGGGGCGGTGAACACTGAAGCTTTCTTT
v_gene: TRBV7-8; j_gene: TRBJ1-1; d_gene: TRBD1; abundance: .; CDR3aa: CASSPRDRGGTEAFF; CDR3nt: TGTGCCAGCAGCCCGAGGGACAGGGGTGGGACTGAAGCTTTCTTT
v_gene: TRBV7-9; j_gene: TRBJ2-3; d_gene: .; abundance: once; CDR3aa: CASSRLRESTDTQYF; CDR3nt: TGTGCCAGCAGCCGGTTAAGAGAGTCCACAGATACGCAGTATTTT
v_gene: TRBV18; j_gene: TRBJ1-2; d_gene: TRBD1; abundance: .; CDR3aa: CASSTSQTGVGYTF; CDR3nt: TGTGCCAGCTCTACATCCCAAACAGGGGTAGGCTACACCTTC
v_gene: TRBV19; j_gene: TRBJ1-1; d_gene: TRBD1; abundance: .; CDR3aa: CASTGQGKLRAFF; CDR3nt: TGTGCCAGTACGGGACAGGGTAAACTAAGGGCTTTCTTT
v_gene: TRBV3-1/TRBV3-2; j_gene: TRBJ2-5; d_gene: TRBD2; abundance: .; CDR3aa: CASSPPGRETQYF; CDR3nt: TGTGCCAGCAGCCCCCCCGGGAGGGAGACCCAGTACTTC
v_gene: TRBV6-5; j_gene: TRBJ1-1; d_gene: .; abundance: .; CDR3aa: CASSTGLPPTEAFF; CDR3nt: TGTGCCAGCAGTACAGGGCTGCCCCCCACTGAAGCTTTCTTT
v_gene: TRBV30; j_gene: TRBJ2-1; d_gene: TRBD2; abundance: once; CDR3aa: CAWSGGGPHEQFF; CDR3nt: TGTGCCTGGAGTGGGGGAGGGCCGCATGAGCAGTTCTTC